This T cell receptor (beta chain) was recovered during a study of blood T cells in healthy people across ages (dated by TCRdb to between 2014 and 2017). As for the study more broadly: In model experiments, roughly one uniquely barcoded TCR beta cDNA molecule per two T cells was captured by template switching. The donors were split into four age groups: young (average roughly 15 years), middle-aged (39), aged (62) and long-lived (over 80). To track age-related changes in TCR beta repertoire diversity, the study relied on deep sequencing normalized with unique cDNA molecular identifiers. Donors of different ages were randomly distributed across sequencing lanes to avoid experimental bias. Two additional independent replicas of 1 million unique cDNA reads from the same blood draw were analyzed for two donors (one aged 18 to 29 and one aged 80 or older). Summary of the overall study and its limitations: A strong correlation was found between observed TCR beta diversity and the percentage of naive T cells measured by flow cytometry. Observed TCR beta diversity per million T cells fell roughly linearly with age, and a significant reduction was already apparent by age about 43. The long-lived group showed more naive CD4+ T cells, fewer expanded clones and increased TCR diversity than the aged group, suggesting age selection. Because donor CMV infection status was unknown, age-related changes in expanded clonotypes were potentially confounded. Bulk unsorted PBMC profiling prevented conclusive comparison of naive and antigen-experienced compartments. Estimates of total diversity based on one million sequenced T cells were considered lower bounds and underestimates.

This clonotype was observed a few times. Its antigen remains undetermined. The input lacks base qualities; no much larger clone sits a single base away. The 39 donors, aged about 6 to 100 years, were systemically healthy Caucasian individuals from Russia. Ten milliliters of peripheral blood were drawn from each donor into EDTA-treated Vacutainer tubes. Ficoll-Paque density-gradient centrifugation was used to isolate PBMCs, with at least 6 million per sample. Total RNA was extracted from PBMCs with Trizol reagent, with at least 5 micrograms obtained per sample. For every donor, an aliquot of PBMCs went through flow cytometry to measure the percentages of naive CD45RAhigh/CD27high T cells. For this chain, trimming is 4 bases at the V end and 1 base at the J end, and the number of junction bases without a gene match is 10. The CDR3 goes from the cysteine to the phenylalanine over 17 residues. The CDR3 DNA has 51 bases and is translated from base 1. For CDR1 and CDR2, the germline V gene (reference sequence) lists SEHNR and FQNEAQ.

The method behind the library was 5' RACE. Instrument on record: Illumina HiSeq 2500. The second PCR ran for about 7 to 11 cycles and used a J-beta primer mix along with a sample-barcoded 5' primer. A unique molecular identifier was introduced onto each TCR beta cDNA molecule by a template-switch 5' adaptor carrying 12 random nucleotides. Each sample yielded at least 3 million CDR3-containing paired-end reads. The Mint cDNA synthesis kit, primed by a TRBC-specific oligonucleotide, was used to synthesize first-strand cDNA from all RNA. All cDNA was treated with uracil-DNA glycosylase and then went through a first 18-cycle PCR with the universal primers M1SS and BC2_uni_R. Per the authors' processing: For normalization, 1 million high-quality reads were randomly selected from each sample, with every read carrying a distinct molecular identifier. Instead of being binned into consensus sequences, reads with shared molecular identifiers were discarded. MiTCR, with a Q25 quality threshold and the strictest error-elimination algorithm, was used for CDR3 identification, clonotype clustering and error correction. A nonparametric unseen species model using Euler transformation provided a lower-bound estimate of total TCR beta diversity. TCRdb reanalyzed the raw reads on its own, using fastp at Q25 for trimming and MiXCR for clone calling, and kept in-frame beta chains. Rows with one shared CDR3 protein collapse into an entry with the most common genes and DNA. TCRdb assigned the V and J calls; the authors' analysis was not used. The sample table records 1 million to 1.2 million distinct CDR3 sequences; less than 45% of these occur just once. Roughly 13% of the sample rests with the top ten.

Rearrangement joined TRBV7-9 to TRBJ1-1, with 9 bases matching TRBD1. Material: blood. This sequence originates from a man between 18 and 29 years old in good health. The DNA is TGTGCCAGCAGCTCTATGGGGACAGGGAAGGAGAACACTGAAGCTTTCTTT. Translation gives CASSSMGTGKENTEAFF. When the CDR3 is completed using the reference TRBV7-9 and TRBJ1-1 genes on either side, the full variable domain is DTGVSQNPRHKITKRGQNVTFRCDPISEHNRLYWYRQTLGQGPEFLTYFQNEAQLEKSRLLSDRFSAERPKGSFSTLEIQRTEQGDSAMYLCASSSMGTGKENTEAFFGQGTRLTVV.